Below are 31 T cell receptor beta chains sequenced from a single sample in a study of technical replicates of blood from a handful of donors. Some clones are missing from TCRdb's copy, which holds only in-frame ones; the method was immunoSEQ multiplex PCR. This sample has approximately 93,000 clones, with nearly 95% found just once. Sequenced: T cells isolated from PBMCs. These receptors all stem from a human donor in good health.

The chain combines TRBV19 with TRBJ2-1, with TRBD1 matching 8 bases. Per the germline V gene, CDR1 is LNHDA and CDR2 is SQIVND (reference sequence). The CDR3 has 15 amino acids. V gave up 6 bases and J gave up 9 bases; unmatched junction bases: 13. CDR3 amino acids: CASRRSQGAFSEQFF. The CDR3, as DNA: TGTGCCAGTAGGCGGTCGCAGGGGGCTTTCAGTGAGCAGTTCTTC.

The V call is TRBV27, the J call TRBJ2-2, with 10 bases that match TRBD2. Per germline, CDR1 MNHEY and CDR2 SMNVEV (reference sequence). The CDR3 covers 14 residues. V gave up 3 bases and J gave up 7 bases; unmatched junction bases: 2. The CDR3 coding sequence is TGTGCCAGCAGTTTTGGGACTAGCGTCGGGGAGCTGTTTTTT. Its protein is CASSFGTSVGELFF.

This CDR3 reads CASSLLPGTRGEQYF. In DNA form, the CDR3 reads TGTGCCAGCAGCTTACTCCCCGGGACACGGGGCGAGCAGTACTTC. The J gene is TRBJ2-7, the V gene TRBV7-9; TRBD1 is a possible D gene (6 bases). V lost 2 bases to trimming and J lost 6 bases, with 17 bases between them. CDR1 is SEHNR, CDR2 FQNEAQ, per germline (reference sequence). CDR3 size: 15 residues.

This clone was detected only a few times. This sequence joins TRBV5-4 and TRBJ1-2; tentative D call: TRBD1 (5 bases). Trimming took 2 bases from V and 0 from J, leaving 8 bases between them. CDR3 length: 14 residues. The germline V gene encodes CDR1 SGHNT and CDR2 YYREEE (reference sequence). CDR3 residues: CASSLRDSNYGYTF. DNA of the CDR3: TGTGCCAGCAGCTTAAGGGACTCTAACTATGGCTACACCTTC.

V and J are TRBV5-4 and TRBJ2-5; 8 bases are a match to TRBD2. Germline CDR1 SGHNT, CDR2 YYREEE (reference sequence). The length of the CDR3 is 16 residues. V shed 3 bases and J 5 bases; nucleotides not matched to a gene: 12. In DNA, the CDR3 is TGTGCCAGCAGCTCCAACCCGAGACTAGCGACGGAGACCCAGTACTTC. The encoded protein is CASSSNPRLATETQYF.

The chain employs TRBV4-1 and TRBJ1-2, with D uncertain. CDR3 length: 14 amino acids. Trimming took off 1 base at V and 4 bases at J, with 10 bases between the two ends. The germline V gene has CDR1 MGHRA and CDR2 YSYEKL. CDR3 bases: TGCGCCAGCAGCCAAGGTGGCCGGAGCTATGGCTACACCTTC. This encodes CASSQGGRSYGYTF.

V is TRBV29-1 and J is TRBJ2-6, with 8 bases fitting TRBD1. V shed 7 bases and J 0 bases; nucleotides not matched to a gene: 8. Germline V gene lookup returns CDR1 SQVTM and CDR2 ANQGSEA. CDR3 length: 16 residues. Here the CDR3 DNA reads TGCAGCGCCACATCAGGGGGCCCCTCTGGGGCCAACGTCCTGACTTTC. Protein product: CSATSGGPSGANVLTF.

J is TRBJ2-3 and V is TRBV19; D might be TRBD1 (6 bases). The V and J ends lost 6 bases and 4 bases respectively, with 17 bases between them. Germline V gene sequence: CDR1 LNHDA, CDR2 SQIVND (reference sequence). This CDR3 spans 15 amino acids. This CDR3 is CASRQAGARADTQYF. CDR3 sequence (DNA): TGTGCCAGTAGACAAGCAGGGGCTCGGGCAGATACGCAGTATTTT.

This chain uses TRBV29-1 with TRBJ1-2; D uncertain. V was clipped by 5 bases and J by 7 bases, with 20 bases between them. The CDR3 runs to 14 residues. CDR1 and CDR2 from the germline V gene are SQVTM and ANQGSEA. Here the CDR3 reads CSVFSLAIPVGYTF. In DNA form, the CDR3 reads TGCAGCGTTTTTTCCTTAGCGATACCCGTTGGCTACACCTTC.

The CDR3, as DNA: TGTGCCAGTAGTATCGAGGGCCCGAGCTCCTACGAGCAGTACTTC. Amino acids: CASSIEGPSSYEQYF. This chain links TRBV19 with TRBJ2-7; the D gene is possibly TRBD2 (5 bases). This CDR3 region has 15 residues. The germline V and J ends were trimmed by 3 bases and 0 bases, with 12 bases remaining between them. Germline V gene lookup returns CDR1 LNHDA and CDR2 SQIVND (reference sequence). The full variable domain, in which reference TRBV19 and TRBJ2-7 provide the parts outside the CDR3, is DGGITQSPKYLFRKEGQNVTLSCEQNLNHDAMYWYRQDPGQGLRLIYYSQIVNDFQKGDIAEGYSVSREKKESFPLTVTSAQKNPTAFYLCASSIEGPSSYEQYFGPGTRLTVT.

This chain uses TRBV25-1 with TRBJ1-5; D perhaps matches TRBD1 (5 bases). The CDR3 contains 15 residues. From germline, CDR1 is MGHDK and CDR2 SYGVNS. Trimming pared 2 bases from V and 3 bases from J, leaving 11 bases between. The CDR3, as DNA: TGTGCCAGCAGTGAAGAAGGGGATGCCAATCAGCCCCAGCATTTT. This translates into CASSEEGDANQPQHF.

This chain connects TRBV5-4 to TRBJ2-3; D might be TRBD2 (6 bases). There are 12 residues in the CDR3. Trimming pared 5 bases from V and 3 bases from J, leaving 7 bases between. The germline V gene has CDR1 SGHNT and CDR2 YYREEE (reference sequence). CDR3 sequence (DNA): TGTGCCAGCAGGGCGGGAACAGATACGCAGTATTTT. Residues: CASRAGTDTQYF. The full variable domain, its missing parts supplied by reference TRBV5-4 and TRBJ2-3, is ETGVTQSPTHLIKTRGQQVTLRCSSQSGHNTVSWYQQALGQGPQFIFQYYREEENGRGNFPPRFSGLQFPNYSSELNVNALELDDSALYLCASRAGTDTQYFGPGTRLTVL.

DNA for the CDR3: TGTGCCAGTAGCGACAGGATCCAAGAGACCCAGTACTTC. Its translation: CASSDRIQETQYF. The chain is built from TRBV19 and TRBJ2-5; D perhaps matches TRBD1 (6 bases). CDR1 LNHDA and CDR2 SQIVND come from the germline V gene (reference sequence). The CDR3 is 13 amino acids. V dropped 6 bases and J dropped 1 base, with 9 bases sitting between them.

This chain links TRBV15 with TRBJ2-1; 9 positions match TRBD1. The germline CDR1 and CDR2 sequences are LNHNV and YYDKDF (reference sequence). Trimming took 5 bases from V and 6 from J; bases not matched to a gene: 11. The CDR3 sequence is 16 residues long. CDR3 region: CATSLKPGTGFNEQFF. In DNA form, the CDR3 reads TGTGCCACCAGCCTTAAACCCGGGACAGGGTTCAATGAGCAGTTCTTC.

The chain employs TRBV6-5 and TRBJ2-3; the D gene is possibly TRBD2 (6 bases). The CDR3 is made up of 14 amino acids. The V end was cut by 6 bases, the J end by 0 bases, with 10 bases between. The V gene's germline CDR1 is MNHEY and CDR2 SVGAGI. CDR3 DNA: TGTGCCAGCAGCGCCCGGGAGAGCACAGATACGCAGTATTTT. It is translated as CASSARESTDTQYF.

The J gene is TRBJ1-1, the V gene TRBV11-2; D gene unclear. CDR3 length: 14 residues. Trimming took off 3 bases at V and 1 base at J, with 9 bases between the two ends. Germline V gives CDR1 SGHAT, CDR2 FQNNGV. CDR3 DNA sequence: TGTGCCAGCAGCTTTTCATCACAGAACACTGAAGCTTTCTTT. This codes for CASSFSSQNTEAFF.

The chain couples TRBV7-3 to TRBJ2-2, with 9 bases fitting TRBD1. V dropped 0 bases and J dropped 3; count of bases not matched to a gene: 11. The CDR3 extends over 19 amino acids. CDR1 and CDR2 (germline): SGHTA, FQGTGA. Here the CDR3 reads CASSLTGTGPRRDTGELFF. Written as DNA, the CDR3 is TGTGCCAGCAGCTTAACAGGGACAGGGCCTCGTAGGGACACCGGGGAGCTGTTTTTT.

V and J are TRBV15 and TRBJ1-6; 7 bases fit TRBD1. The V and J ends lost 1 base and 5 bases, in that order; junction bases with no gene match: 2. The length of the CDR3 is 15 residues. Germline V gene sequence: CDR1 LNHNV, CDR2 YYDKDF (reference sequence). The CDR3 nucleotides read TGTGCCACCAGCAGAGGGACAGGAAATAATTCACCCCTCCACTTT. Amino acids: CATSRGTGNNSPLHF.

The V call is TRBV28, the J call TRBJ1-1, with 8 bases matching TRBD1. With V trimmed by 10 bases and J by 11 bases, 9 bases remained unmatched. The germline V gene has CDR1 MDHEN and CDR2 SYDVKM. This CDR3 is 11 amino acids long. CDR3 bases: TGTGCCACCATGGACAGGGTTCGCGCTTTCTTT. Its protein product is CATMDRVRAFF.

The chain links TRBV5-5 to TRBJ1-2, with 9 bases fitting TRBD1. The V gene's germline CDR1 is SGHKS and CDR2 YYEKEE (reference sequence). This CDR3 contains 16 residues. V shed 1 base and J 4 bases; nucleotides not matched to a gene: 8. The CDR3 DNA reads as TGTGCCAGCAGCTTGACAGGGACAGGGTTGAGCTATGGCTACACCTTC. Its protein product is CASSLTGTGLSYGYTF.

The V gene is TRBV28, the J gene TRBJ1-5; 7 nucleotides match TRBD1. This CDR3 is 19 amino acids long. After removal of 1 base from V and 4 bases from J, the junction contained 16 bases not matched to a gene. The V gene's germline CDR1 is MDHEN and CDR2 SYDVKM. This chain's CDR3 is CASSLFARAGEGANQPQHF. CDR3 bases: TGTGCCAGCAGTTTATTCGCTCGGGCAGGTGAGGGGGCAAATCAGCCCCAGCATTTT.

This chain uses TRBV29-1 with TRBJ2-2, with 10 bases aligning to TRBD1. The CDR3 covers 15 residues. Germline V gene data show CDR1 as SQVTM and CDR2 as ANQGSEA. V lost 2 bases and J lost 2; bases outside the gene matches: 2. The CDR3 spells CSVERQGANTGELFF. CDR3 bases: TGCAGCGTTGAAAGACAGGGGGCTAACACCGGGGAGCTGTTTTTT.

This rearrangement joins TRBV5-1 to TRBJ2-3; 8 bases line up with TRBD2. Germline trimming cut 4 bases from V and 2 bases from J; bases unmatched to any gene: 9. This CDR3 is 16 amino acids long. Germline V gene lookup returns CDR1 SGHRS and CDR2 YFSETQ. The DNA for the CDR3 is TGCGCCAGCAGCACCGGGCGGGGGGCGTACACAGATACGCAGTATTTT. It translates to CASSTGRGAYTDTQYF.

The rearrangement joins TRBV6-5 to TRBJ2-5; D perhaps matches TRBD2 (5 bases). The CDR3 length is 13 residues. Germline V gene sequence: CDR1 MNHEY, CDR2 SVGAGI. Trimming took 4 bases from V and 4 from J, leaving 10 bases between them. In nucleotides, the CDR3 is TGTGCCAGCAGTTTAAGGAGGAGAGAGACCCAGTACTTC. This gives the protein CASSLRRRETQYF.

This clone has a single count. This chain uses TRBV11-2 with TRBJ2-7; D is possibly TRBD1 (6 bases). Germline V gives CDR1 SGHAT, CDR2 FQNNGV. Between the trimmed V and J ends, which lost 5 bases and 2 bases, there was a span of 13 bases. The length of the CDR3 is 14 residues. The CDR3 reads CASSPRDKAYEQYF. The CDR3 DNA is TGTGCCAGCAGCCCTCGGGACAAAGCCTACGAGCAGTACTTC.

The chain combines TRBV6-5 with TRBJ2-7; 12 nucleotides align to TRBD2. The CDR3 is 15 residues long. Germline V gene data show CDR1 as MNHEY and CDR2 as SVGAGI. With V trimmed by 6 bases and J by 6 bases, 9 bases remained unmatched. DNA for the CDR3: TGTGCCAGCAGCCCTAGACTAGCGGGAGCCGGCGAGCAGTACTTC. It specifies CASSPRLAGAGEQYF.

The chain links TRBV6-1 to TRBJ2-2, with 10 bases matching TRBD2. Germline V gene sequence: CDR1 MNHNS, CDR2 SASEGT. This CDR3 region has 17 residues. With 3 bases clipped from V and 0 bases from J, the junction kept 4 bases outside the gene matches. The chain's CDR3 is CASSEEAGGPNTGELFF. The CDR3 coding sequence is TGTGCCAGCAGTGAGGAAGCGGGAGGGCCGAACACCGGGGAGCTGTTTTTT.

The chain carries TRBV6-5 and TRBJ2-7, with D possibly matching TRBD1 (6 bases). The CDR3 sequence is 13 residues long. V lost 6 bases and J 3 bases, leaving 12 bases between the germline ends. Germline V CDR1 and CDR2: MNHEY, SVGAGI. CDR3 in amino acids: CASSTGTHYEQYF. CDR3 bases: TGTGCCAGCAGCACCGGGACACACTACGAGCAGTACTTC.

The rearrangement joins TRBV2 to TRBJ2-7, with D perhaps matching TRBD1 (6 bases). Germline V gene data show CDR1 as SNHLY and CDR2 as FYNNEI. The V gene lost 3 bases and the J gene lost 3 bases, with 18 bases spanning the gap. The CDR3 sequence is 16 residues long. The CDR3 DNA sequence: TGTGCCAGCAGTGAGCTAGTGGGGCAGGGGATCTACGAGCAGTACTTC. As protein: CASSELVGQGIYEQYF.

The rearrangement joins TRBV6-1 to TRBJ1-3; 8 nucleotides align to TRBD1. The junction had 5 bases not matched to a gene; V was cut back by 6 bases and J by 1 base. Germline lookup yields CDR1 MNHNS and CDR2 SASEGT. The CDR3 sequence is 15 residues long. The CDR3 here is CASSEQGGSGNTIYF. The DNA of the CDR3 is TGTGCCAGCAGCGAACAGGGGGGTTCTGGAAACACCATATATTTT.

A single count supports this clone. The chain couples TRBV7-3 to TRBJ2-3; D may be TRBD2 (7 bases). V shed 5 bases and J shed 1 base, with 13 bases lying between them. Looked up from germline, CDR1 is SGHTA and CDR2 is FQGTGA. The CDR3 length is 15 residues. CDR3 DNA sequence: TGTGCCAGCAGCCTGGGGGGGCACCGCACAGATACGCAGTATTTT. The encoded protein is CASSLGGHRTDTQYF.